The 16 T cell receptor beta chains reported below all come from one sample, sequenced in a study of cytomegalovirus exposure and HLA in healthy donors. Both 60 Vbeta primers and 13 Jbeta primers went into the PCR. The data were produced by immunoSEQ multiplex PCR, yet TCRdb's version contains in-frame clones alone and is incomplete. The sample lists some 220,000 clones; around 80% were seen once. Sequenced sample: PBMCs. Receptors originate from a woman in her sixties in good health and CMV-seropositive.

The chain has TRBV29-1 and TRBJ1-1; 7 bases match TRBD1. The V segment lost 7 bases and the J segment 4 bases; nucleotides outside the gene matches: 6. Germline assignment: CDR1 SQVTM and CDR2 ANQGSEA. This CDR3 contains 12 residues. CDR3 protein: CSALQGSTEAFF. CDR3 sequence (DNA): TGCAGCGCCCTACAGGGGAGCACTGAAGCTTTCTTT.

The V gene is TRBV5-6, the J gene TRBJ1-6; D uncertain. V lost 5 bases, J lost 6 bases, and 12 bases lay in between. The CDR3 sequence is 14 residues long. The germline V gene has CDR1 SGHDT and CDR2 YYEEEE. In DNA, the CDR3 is TGTGCCAGCAGTTCTGATCCCGGTAATTCACCCCTCCACTTT. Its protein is CASSSDPGNSPLHF.

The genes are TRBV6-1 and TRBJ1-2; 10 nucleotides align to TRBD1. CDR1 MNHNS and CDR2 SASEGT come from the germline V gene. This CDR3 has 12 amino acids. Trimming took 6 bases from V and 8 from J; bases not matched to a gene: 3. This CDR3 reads CASRGTGDGYTF. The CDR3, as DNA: TGTGCCAGCAGAGGGACAGGGGACGGCTACACCTTC.

For the CDR3, the DNA is TGCGCCAGCAGCCCCGGGACTTCCTTAGGTGAAAAACTGTTTTTT. This encodes CASSPGTSLGEKLFF. The chain combines TRBV5-1 with TRBJ1-4; D may be TRBD1 (5 bases). CDR3 length equals 15 residues. Germline values: CDR1 SGHRS, CDR2 YFSETQ. The ends were cut back, 4 bases at V and 7 bases at J, with 17 bases in the middle.

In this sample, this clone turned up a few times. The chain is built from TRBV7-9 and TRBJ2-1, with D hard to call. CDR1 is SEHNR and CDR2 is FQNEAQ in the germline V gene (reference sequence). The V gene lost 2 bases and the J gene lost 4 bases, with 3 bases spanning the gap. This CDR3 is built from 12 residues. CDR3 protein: CASSLLYNEQFF. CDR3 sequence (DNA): TGTGCCAGCAGCTTACTTTACAATGAGCAGTTCTTC.

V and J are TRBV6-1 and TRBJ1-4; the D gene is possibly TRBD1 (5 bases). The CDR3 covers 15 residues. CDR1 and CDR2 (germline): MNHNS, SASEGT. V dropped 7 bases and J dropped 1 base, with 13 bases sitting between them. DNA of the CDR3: TGTGCCAGCACCCTCCGGGGGGAAACTAATGAAAAACTGTTTTTT. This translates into CASTLRGETNEKLFF.

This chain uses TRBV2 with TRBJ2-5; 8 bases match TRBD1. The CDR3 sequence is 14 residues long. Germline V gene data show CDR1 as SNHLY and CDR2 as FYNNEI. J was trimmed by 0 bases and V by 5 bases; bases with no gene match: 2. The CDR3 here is CASSIQGDQETQYF. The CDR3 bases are TGTGCCAGCAGTATACAGGGGGACCAAGAGACCCAGTACTTC. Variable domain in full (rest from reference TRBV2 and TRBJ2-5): EPEVTQTPSHQVTQMGQEVILRCVPISNHLYFYWYRQILGQKVEFLVSFYNNEISEKSEIFDDQFSVERPDGSNFTLKIRSTKLEDSAMYFCASSIQGDQETQYFGPGTRLLVL.

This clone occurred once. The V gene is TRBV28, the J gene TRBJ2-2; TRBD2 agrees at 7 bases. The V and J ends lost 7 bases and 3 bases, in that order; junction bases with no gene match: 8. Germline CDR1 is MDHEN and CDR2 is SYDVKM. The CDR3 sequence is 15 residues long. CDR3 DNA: TGTGCCAGCACCTTGGGAGGGAGGGACACCGGGGAGCTGTTTTTT. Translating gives CASTLGGRDTGELFF.

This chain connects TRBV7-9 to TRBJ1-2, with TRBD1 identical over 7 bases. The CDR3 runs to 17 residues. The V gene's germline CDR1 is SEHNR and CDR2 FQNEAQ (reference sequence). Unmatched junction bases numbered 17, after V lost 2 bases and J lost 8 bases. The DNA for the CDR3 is TGTGCCAGCAGCTTAAGTTCTGGCTCAGGGGGAAGGAGGGGCTACACCTTC. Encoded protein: CASSLSSGSGGRRGYTF.

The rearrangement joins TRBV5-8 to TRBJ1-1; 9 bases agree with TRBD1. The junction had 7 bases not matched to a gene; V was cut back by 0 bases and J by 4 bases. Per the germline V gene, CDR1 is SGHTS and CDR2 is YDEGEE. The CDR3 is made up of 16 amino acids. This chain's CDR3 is CASSLAQGAFSTEAFF. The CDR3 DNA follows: TGTGCCAGCAGCTTGGCACAGGGGGCTTTTAGCACTGAAGCTTTCTTT.

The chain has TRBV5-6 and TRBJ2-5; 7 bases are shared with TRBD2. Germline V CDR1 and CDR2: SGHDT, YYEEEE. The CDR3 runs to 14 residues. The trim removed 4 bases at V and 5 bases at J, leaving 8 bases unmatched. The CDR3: CASSKRDAGETQYF. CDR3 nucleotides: TGTGCCAGCAGCAAGCGGGACGCCGGGGAGACCCAGTACTTC.

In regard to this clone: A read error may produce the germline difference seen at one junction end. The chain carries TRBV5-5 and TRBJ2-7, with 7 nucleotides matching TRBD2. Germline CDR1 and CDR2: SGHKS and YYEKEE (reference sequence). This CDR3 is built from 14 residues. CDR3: CASGLAGRAYEQYF. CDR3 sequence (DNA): TGTGCCAGCGGCTTGGCAGGGAGGGCCTACGAGCAGTACTTC.

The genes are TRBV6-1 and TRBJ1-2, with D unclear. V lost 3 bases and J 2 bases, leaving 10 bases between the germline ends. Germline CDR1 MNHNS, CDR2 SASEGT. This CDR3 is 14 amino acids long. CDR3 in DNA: TGTGCCAGCAGTGATCTCGGGGTGAACTATGGCTACACCTTC. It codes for CASSDLGVNYGYTF.

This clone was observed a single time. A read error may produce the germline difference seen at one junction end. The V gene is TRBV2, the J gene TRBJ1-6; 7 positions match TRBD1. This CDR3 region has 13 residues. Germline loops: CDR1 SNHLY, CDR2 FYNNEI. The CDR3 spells CACRGDTNSPLHF. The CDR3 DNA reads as TGTGCCTGCAGGGGGGACACCAATTCACCCCTCCACTTT. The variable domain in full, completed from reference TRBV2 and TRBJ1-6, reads EPEVTQTPSHQVTQMGQEVILRCVPISNHLYFYWYRQILGQKVEFLVSFYNNEISEKSEIFDDQFSVERPDGSNFTLKIRSTKLEDSAMYFCACRGDTNSPLHFGNGTRLTVT.

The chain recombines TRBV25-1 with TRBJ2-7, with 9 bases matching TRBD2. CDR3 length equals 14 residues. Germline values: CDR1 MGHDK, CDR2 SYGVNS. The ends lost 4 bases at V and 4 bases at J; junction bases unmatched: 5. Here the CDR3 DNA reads TGTGCCAGCAGTGGGGCGGGAGGGCAATACGAGCAGTACTTC. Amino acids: CASSGAGGQYEQYF.

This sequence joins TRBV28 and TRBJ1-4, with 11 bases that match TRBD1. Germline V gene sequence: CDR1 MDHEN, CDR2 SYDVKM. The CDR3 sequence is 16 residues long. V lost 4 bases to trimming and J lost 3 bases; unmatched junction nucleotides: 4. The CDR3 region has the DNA TGTGCCAGCAGTTGGACAGGGGGCCCCTCTAATGAAAAACTGTTTTTT. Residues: CASSWTGGPSNEKLFF.